This TCR beta chain was found in a study of PD-1 blockade in classical Hodgkin lymphoma. The study's findings and limits: No one has yet defined what causes the repertoire differences, which may be disease activity or prior therapy. Newly diagnosed patients were reported to exhibit reduced baseline TCR diversity relative to healthy donors.

As concerns this clone: Its antigen is undetermined.

The table came from immunoSEQ multiplex PCR; TCRdb's copy has only in-frame clones and leaves some out. The sample holds some 28,000 clones; more than 85% are singletons and the top ten take approximately 3.9%. Time point in this sample: newly diagnosed, previously untreated cHL patient sample. Serving as comparison were PBMCs from newly diagnosed, untreated classical Hodgkin lymphoma, which were sequenced alongside the relapsed/refractory trial patients. With V trimmed by 1 base and J by 7 bases, 5 bases remained unmatched. CDR1 MNHEY and CDR2 SVGAGI come from the germline V gene. The CDR3 extends over 15 amino acids.

The chain couples TRBV6-5 to TRBJ2-1, with TRBD2 matching 9 bases. The sequence derives from a human donor with classical Hodgkin lymphoma. Sequences were obtained from peripheral blood mononuclear cells (PBMCs). The CDR3 sequence: CASSYYAGGANEQFF. As DNA, the CDR3 is TGTGCCAGCAGTTACTATGCGGGAGGGGCGAATGAGCAGTTCTTC.